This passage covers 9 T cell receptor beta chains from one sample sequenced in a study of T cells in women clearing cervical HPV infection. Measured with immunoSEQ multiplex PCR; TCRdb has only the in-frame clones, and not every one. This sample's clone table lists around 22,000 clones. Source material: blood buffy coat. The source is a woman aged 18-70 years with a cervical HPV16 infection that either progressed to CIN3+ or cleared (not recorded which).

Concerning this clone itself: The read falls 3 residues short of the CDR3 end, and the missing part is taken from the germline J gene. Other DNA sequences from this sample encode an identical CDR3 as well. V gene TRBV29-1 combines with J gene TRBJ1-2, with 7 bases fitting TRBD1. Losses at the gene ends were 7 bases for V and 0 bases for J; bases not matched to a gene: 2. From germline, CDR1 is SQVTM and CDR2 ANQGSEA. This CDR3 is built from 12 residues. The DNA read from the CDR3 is TGCAGCGCGCAGGGGGCTAACTATGGC. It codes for CSAQGANYG. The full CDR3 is CSAQGANYGYTF.

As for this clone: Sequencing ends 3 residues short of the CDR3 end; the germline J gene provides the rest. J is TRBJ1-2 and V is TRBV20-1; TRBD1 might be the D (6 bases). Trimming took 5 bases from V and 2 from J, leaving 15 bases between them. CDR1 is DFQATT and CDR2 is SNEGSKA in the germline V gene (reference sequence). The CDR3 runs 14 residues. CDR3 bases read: TGCAGTGCTGGTGGTACAGGGCCCAACTATGGC. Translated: CSAGGTGPNYG. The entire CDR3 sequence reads CSAGGTGPNYGYTF.

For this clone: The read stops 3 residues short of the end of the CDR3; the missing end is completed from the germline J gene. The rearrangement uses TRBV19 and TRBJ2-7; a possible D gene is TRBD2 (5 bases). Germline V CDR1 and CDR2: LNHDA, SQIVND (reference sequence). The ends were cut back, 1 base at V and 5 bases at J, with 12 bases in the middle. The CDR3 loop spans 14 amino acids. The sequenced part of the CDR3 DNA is TGTGCCAGTAGTATAGCCCTAGCTGCTGACGAG. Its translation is CASSIALAADE. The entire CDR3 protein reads CASSIALAADEQYF.

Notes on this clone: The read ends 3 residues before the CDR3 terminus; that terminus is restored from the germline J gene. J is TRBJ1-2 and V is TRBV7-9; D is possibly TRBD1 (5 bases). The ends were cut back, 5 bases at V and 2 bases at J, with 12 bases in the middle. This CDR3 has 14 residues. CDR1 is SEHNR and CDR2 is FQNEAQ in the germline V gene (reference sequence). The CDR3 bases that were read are TGTGCCAGCAGCCCAATGCGGGGGAACTATGGC. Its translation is CASSPMRGNYG. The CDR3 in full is CASSPMRGNYGYTF.

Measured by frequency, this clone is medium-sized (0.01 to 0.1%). CDR3 DNA, as far as it was read: TGTGCTAGTGGTTCCGCCACTCTAGCGGGAGCAGATACG. Amino acids: CASGSATLAGADT. The complete CDR3 protein is CASGSATLAGADTQYF. J is TRBJ2-3 and V is TRBV12-5, with 10 bases matching TRBD2. The sequence runs out 3 residues before the end of the CDR3; the remainder is reconstructed from the germline J gene. J was trimmed by 4 bases and V by 4 bases; bases with no gene match: 8. Looked up from germline, CDR1 is LGHNT and CDR2 is FRNRAP. The CDR3 has 16 amino acids.

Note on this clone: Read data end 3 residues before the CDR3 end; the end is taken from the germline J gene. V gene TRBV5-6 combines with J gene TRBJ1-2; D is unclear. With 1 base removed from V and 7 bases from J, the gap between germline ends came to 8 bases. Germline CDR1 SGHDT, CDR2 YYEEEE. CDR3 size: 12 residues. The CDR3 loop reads CASSLSAGGYTF. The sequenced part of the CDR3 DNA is TGTGCCAGCAGCTTGTCGGCGGGTGGC.

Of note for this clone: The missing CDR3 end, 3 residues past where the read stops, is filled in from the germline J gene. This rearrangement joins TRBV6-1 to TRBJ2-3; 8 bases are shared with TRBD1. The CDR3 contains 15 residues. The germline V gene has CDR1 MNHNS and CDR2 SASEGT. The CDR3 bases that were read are TGTGCCAGCAGTGTGGGGACAGGTCTACAAGAGACG. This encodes CASSVGTGLQET. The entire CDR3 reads CASSVGTGLQETQYF.

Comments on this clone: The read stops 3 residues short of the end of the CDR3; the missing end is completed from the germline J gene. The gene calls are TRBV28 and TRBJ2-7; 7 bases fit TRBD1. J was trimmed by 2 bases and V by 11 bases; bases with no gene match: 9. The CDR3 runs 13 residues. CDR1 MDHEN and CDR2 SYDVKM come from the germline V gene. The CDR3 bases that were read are TGTGCCGGGTCGGGACAGAGAACCTACGAG. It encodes CAGSGQRTYE. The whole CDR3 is CAGSGQRTYEQYF.

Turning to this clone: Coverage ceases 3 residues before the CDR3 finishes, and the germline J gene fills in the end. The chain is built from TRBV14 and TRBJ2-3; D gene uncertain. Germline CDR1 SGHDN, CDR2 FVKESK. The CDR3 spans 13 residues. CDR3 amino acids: CASSQDLEPTQYF. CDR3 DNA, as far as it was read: TGTGCCAGCAGCCAAGATTTAGAACCGACG.